This T cell receptor beta chain was documented in a study of cytomegalovirus exposure and HLA in healthy donors. A remark on this clone: Its cognate antigen is unknown.

Notes on the study in general: HLA allele associations emerged for some 16,000 TCR beta sequences in a later analysis, at 0.05 false discovery rate.

PCR was performed using 60 Vbeta and 13 Jbeta primers. Assay used: immunoSEQ multiplex PCR; TCRdb lists only in-frame clones, some missing. Here the sample table reports around 130,000 clones. The ends lost 4 bases at V and 5 bases at J; junction bases unmatched: 9. Germline CDR1 SGHDN, CDR2 FVKESK. The CDR3 has 16 amino acids. This rearrangement joins TRBV14 to TRBJ2-3; TRBD2 aligns across 10 bases. The sample taken for sequencing was PBMCs. This receptor was taken from a woman aged 55 to 70 in good health and CMV-seronegative. CDR3 in DNA: TGTGCCAGCAGCCCCCCAGCGGGGGGGCCCATAGATACGCAGTATTTT. Its translation is CASSPPAGGPIDTQYF.